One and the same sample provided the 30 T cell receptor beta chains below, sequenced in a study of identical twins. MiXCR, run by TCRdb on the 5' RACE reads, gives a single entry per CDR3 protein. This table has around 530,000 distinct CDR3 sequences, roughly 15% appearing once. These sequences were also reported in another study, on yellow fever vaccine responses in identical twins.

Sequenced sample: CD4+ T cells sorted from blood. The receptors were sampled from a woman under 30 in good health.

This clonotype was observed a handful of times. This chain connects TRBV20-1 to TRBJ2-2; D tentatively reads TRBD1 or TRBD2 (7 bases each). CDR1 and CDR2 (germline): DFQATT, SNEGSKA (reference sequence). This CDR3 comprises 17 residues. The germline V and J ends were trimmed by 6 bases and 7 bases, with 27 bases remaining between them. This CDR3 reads CSAPPPGGRGSGGELFF. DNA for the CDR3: TGCAGTGCCCCTCCCCCGGGGGGCAGGGGGTCTGGCGGGGAGCTGTTTTTT.

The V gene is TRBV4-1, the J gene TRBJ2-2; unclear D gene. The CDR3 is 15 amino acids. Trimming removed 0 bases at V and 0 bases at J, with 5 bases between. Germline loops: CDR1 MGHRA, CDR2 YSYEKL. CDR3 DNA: TGCGCCAGCAGCCAAGACAGGCCGAACACCGGGGAGCTGTTTTTT. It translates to CASSQDRPNTGELFF.

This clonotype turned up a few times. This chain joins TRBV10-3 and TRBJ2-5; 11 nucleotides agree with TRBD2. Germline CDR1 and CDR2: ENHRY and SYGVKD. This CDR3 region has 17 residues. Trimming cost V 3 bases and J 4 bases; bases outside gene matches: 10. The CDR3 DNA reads TGTGCCATCAGTGAAGGGACCGGGACTAGCGGTGGAGAGACCCAGTACTTC. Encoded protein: CAISEGTGTSGGETQYF.

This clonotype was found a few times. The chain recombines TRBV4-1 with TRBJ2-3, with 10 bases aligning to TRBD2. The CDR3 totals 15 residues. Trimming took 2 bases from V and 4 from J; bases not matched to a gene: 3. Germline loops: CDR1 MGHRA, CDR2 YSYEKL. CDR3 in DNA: TGCGCCAGCAGCCAAATCCTAGCGGGAGCAGATACGCAGTATTTT. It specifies CASSQILAGADTQYF.

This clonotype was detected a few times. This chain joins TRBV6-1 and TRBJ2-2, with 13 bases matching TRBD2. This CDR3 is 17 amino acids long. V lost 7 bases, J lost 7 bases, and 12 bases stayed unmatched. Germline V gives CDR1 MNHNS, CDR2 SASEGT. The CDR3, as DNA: TGTGCCAGCACCCGAACCGGACTAGCGGGGGTATTCGGGGAGCTGTTTTTT. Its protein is CASTRTGLAGVFGELFF.

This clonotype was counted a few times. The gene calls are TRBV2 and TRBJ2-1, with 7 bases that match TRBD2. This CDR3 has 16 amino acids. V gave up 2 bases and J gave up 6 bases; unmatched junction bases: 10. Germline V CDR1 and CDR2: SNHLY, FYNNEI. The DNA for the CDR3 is TGTGCCAGCAGTGAACAGGGCGGGAGTTTAAGCAATGAGCAGTTCTTC. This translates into CASSEQGGSLSNEQFF.

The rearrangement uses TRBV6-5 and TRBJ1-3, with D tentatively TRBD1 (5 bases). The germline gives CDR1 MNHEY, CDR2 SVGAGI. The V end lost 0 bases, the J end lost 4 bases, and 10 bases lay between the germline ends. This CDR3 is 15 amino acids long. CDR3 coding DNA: TGTGCCAGCAGTTACTCTCTGGGGCCAGGAAACACCATATATTTT. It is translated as CASSYSLGPGNTIYF.

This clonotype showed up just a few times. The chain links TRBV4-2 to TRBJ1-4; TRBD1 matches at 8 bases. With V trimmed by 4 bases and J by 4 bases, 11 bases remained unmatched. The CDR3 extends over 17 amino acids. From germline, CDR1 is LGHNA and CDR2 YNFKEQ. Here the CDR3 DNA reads TGTGCCAGCAGCCTAAGAACGGGACAGGACTTTAATGAAAAACTGTTTTTT. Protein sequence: CASSLRTGQDFNEKLFF.

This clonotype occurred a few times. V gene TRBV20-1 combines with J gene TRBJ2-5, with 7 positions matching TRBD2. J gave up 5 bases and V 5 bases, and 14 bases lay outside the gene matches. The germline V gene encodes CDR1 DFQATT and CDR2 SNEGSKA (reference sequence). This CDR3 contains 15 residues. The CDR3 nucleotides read TGCAGTGCTGCGACTAGCAGCAGTAGTCGCGAGACCCAGTACTTC. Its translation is CSAATSSSSRETQYF.

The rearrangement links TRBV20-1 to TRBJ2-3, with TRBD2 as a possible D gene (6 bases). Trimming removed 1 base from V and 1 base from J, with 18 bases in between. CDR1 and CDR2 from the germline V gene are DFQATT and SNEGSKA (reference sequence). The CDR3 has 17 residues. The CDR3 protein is CSARVSRDFTGTDTQYF. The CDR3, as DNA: TGCAGTGCTAGAGTTTCCCGGGACTTCACAGGCACAGATACGCAGTATTTT.

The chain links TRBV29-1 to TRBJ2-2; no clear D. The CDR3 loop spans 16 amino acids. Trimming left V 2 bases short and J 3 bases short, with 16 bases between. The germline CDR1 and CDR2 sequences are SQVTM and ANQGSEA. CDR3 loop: CSVELWMDGDTGELFF. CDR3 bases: TGCAGCGTTGAACTCTGGATGGACGGTGACACCGGGGAGCTGTTTTTT.

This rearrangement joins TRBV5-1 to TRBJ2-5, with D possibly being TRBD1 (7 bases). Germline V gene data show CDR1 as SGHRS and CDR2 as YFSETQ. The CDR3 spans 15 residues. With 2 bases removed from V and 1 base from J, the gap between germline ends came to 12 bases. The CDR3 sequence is CASSFWGDSQETQYF. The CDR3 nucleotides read TGCGCCAGCAGCTTCTGGGGGGACAGCCAAGAGACCCAGTACTTC.

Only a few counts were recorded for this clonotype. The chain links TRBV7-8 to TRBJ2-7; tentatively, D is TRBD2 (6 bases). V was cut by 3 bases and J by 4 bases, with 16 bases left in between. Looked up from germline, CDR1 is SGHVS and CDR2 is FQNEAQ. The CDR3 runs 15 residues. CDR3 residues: CASSFTTGDLYEQYF. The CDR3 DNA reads TGTGCCAGCAGCTTCACGACGGGAGATCTTTACGAGCAGTACTTC.

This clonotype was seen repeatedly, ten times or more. The CDR3 nucleotides read TGCGCCAGCAGCTTCACAACCGGGACACAATATGGCTACACCTTC. Translating it yields CASSFTTGTQYGYTF. J is TRBJ1-2 and V is TRBV5-1, with a possible D match to TRBD1 (6 bases). The length of the CDR3 is 15 residues. The germline V gene has CDR1 SGHRS and CDR2 YFSETQ. Trimming left V 2 bases short and J 5 bases short, with 16 bases between.

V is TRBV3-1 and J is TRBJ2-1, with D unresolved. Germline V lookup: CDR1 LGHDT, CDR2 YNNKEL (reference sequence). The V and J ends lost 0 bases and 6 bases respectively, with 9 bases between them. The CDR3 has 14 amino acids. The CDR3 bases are TGTGCCAGCAGCCAAGATGTGGGTGCCAATGAGCAGTTCTTC. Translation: CASSQDVGANEQFF.

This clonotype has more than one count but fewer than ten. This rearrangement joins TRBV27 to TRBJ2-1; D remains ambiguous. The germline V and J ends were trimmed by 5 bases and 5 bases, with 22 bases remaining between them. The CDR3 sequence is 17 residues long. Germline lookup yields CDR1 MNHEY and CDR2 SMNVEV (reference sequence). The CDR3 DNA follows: TGTGCCAGCAGTGGCGTAGGCGGTGGCAGGTACAACAATGAGCAGTTCTTC. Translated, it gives CASSGVGGGRYNNEQFF.

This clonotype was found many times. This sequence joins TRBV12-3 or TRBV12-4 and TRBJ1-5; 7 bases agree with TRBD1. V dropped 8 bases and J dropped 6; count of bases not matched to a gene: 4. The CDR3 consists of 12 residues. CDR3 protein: CASHRGAQPQHF. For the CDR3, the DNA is TGTGCCAGCCACAGGGGTGCTCAGCCCCAGCATTTT.

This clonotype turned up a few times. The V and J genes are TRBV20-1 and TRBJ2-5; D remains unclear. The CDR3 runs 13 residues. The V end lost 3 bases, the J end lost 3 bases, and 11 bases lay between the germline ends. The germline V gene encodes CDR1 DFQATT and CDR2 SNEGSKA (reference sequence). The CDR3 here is CSARAGSEETQYF. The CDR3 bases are TGCAGTGCTAGGGCTGGATCGGAAGAGACCCAGTACTTC.

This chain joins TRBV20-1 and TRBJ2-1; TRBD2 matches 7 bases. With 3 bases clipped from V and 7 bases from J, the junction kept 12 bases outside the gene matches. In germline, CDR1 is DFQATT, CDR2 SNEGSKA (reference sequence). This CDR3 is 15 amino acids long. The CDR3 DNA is TGCAGTGCTAGTTTGGGGGGGGGTTTCGGGAATGAGCAGTTCTTC. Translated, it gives CSASLGGGFGNEQFF.

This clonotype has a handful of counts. The CDR3 DNA reads TGCAGTGCCCGACAGGAGGCTCTGGATTCACCCCTCCACTTT. Translation gives CSARQEALDSPLHF. The rearrangement links TRBV20-1 to TRBJ1-6; perhaps TRBD1 as D (6 bases). CDR1 is DFQATT and CDR2 is SNEGSKA in the germline V gene (reference sequence). The length of the CDR3 is 14 residues. V lost 6 bases and J lost 8, with 17 bases in between.

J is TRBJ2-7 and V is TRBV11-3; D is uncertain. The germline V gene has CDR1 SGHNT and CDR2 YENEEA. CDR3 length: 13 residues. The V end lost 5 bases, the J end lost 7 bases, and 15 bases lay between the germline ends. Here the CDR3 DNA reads TGTGCCAGCAGCCCCCGACATTCCCAGGAGCAGTACTTC. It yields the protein CASSPRHSQEQYF.

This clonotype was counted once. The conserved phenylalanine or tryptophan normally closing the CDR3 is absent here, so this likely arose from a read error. CDR3 in DNA: TGTGCCAGCAGTGCGACACTAGGTTCCTACAATGAGCAGTTCCTC. Translation: CASSATLGSYNEQFL. This chain uses TRBV27 with TRBJ2-1; possible D gene TRBD2, 5 bases. The length of the CDR3 is 15 residues. Germline CDR1 and CDR2: MNHEY and SMNVEV (reference sequence). Trimming shortened V by 5 bases and J by 1 base, and 12 bases separated the two germline ends.

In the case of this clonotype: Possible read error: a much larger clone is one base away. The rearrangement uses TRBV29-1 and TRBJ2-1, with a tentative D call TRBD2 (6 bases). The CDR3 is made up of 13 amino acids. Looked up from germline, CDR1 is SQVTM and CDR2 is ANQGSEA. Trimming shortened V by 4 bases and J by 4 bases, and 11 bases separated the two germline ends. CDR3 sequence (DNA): TGCAGCGTTGGGGCAGGGACTTACAATGAGCAGTTCTTC. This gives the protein CSVGAGTYNEQFF.

The CDR3 reads CASSMRYNEQFF. For the CDR3, the DNA is TGTGCCAGCAGTATGCGCTACAATGAGCAGTTCTTC. The V gene is TRBV12-3 or TRBV12-4, the J gene TRBJ2-1; no firm D call. The CDR3 is 12 residues long. V gave up 5 bases and J gave up 3 bases, with 5 bases separating them.

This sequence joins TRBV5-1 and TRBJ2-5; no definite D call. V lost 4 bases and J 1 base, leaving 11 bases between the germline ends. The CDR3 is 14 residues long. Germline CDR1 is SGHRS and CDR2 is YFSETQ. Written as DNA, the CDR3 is TGCGCCAGCAGCCCAAGACGTTCCCAAGAGACCCAGTACTTC. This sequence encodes CASSPRRSQETQYF.

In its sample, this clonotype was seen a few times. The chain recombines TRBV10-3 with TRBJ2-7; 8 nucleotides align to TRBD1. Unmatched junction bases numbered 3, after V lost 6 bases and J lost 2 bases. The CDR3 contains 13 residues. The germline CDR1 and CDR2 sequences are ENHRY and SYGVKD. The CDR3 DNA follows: TGTGCCATCAGGTTGGGACAGGCCTACGAGCAGTACTTC. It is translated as CAIRLGQAYEQYF.

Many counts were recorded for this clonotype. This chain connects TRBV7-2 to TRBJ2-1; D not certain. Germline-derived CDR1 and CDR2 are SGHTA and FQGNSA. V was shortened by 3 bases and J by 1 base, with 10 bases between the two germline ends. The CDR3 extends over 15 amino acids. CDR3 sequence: CASSFLSASYNEQFF. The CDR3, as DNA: TGTGCCAGCAGCTTCTTGTCAGCGTCCTACAATGAGCAGTTCTTC.

The CDR3: CASSSRTGIGYTF. CDR3 coding DNA: TGTGCCAGCAGTTCCCGGACAGGGATTGGCTACACCTTC. V and J are TRBV12-3 or TRBV12-4 and TRBJ1-2; TRBD1 matches at 8 bases. V shed 4 bases and J 7 bases; nucleotides not matched to a gene: 5. This CDR3 has 13 residues.

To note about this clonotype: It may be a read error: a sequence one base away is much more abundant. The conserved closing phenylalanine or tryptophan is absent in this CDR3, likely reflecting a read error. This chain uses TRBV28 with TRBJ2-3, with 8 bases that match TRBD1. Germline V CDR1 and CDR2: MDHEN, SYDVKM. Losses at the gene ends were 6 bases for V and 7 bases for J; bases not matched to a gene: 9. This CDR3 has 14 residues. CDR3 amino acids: CASSSGQGGNTQYS. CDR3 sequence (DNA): TGTGCCAGCAGCTCCGGACAGGGCGGGAATACGCAGTATTCT.

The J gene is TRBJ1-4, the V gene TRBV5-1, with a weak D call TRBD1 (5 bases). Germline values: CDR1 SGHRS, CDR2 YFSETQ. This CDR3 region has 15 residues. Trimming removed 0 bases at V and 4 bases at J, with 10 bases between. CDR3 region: CASSLDGTNNEKLFF. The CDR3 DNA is TGCGCCAGCAGCTTGGATGGGACGAATAATGAAAAACTGTTTTTT. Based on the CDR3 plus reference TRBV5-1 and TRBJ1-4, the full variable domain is KAGVTQTPRYLIKTRGQQVTLSCSPISGHRSVSWYQQTPGQGLQFLFEYFSETQRNKGNFPGRFSGRQFSNSRSEMNVSTLELGDSALYLCASSLDGTNNEKLFFGSGTQLSVL.